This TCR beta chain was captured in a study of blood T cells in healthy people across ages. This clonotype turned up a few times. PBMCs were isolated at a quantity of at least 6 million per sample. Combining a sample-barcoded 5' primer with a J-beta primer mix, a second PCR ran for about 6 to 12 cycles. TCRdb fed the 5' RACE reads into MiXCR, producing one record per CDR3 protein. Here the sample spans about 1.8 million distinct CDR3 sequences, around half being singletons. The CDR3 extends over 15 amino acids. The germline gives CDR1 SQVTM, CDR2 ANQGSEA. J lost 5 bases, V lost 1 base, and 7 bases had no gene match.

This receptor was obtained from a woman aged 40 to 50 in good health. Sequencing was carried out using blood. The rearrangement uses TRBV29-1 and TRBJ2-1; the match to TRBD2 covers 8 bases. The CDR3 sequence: CSVEGTSPWDNEQFF. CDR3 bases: TGCAGCGTTGAAGGGACTAGCCCCTGGGACAATGAGCAGTTCTTC.